Detailed here is one TCR beta chain. What this receptor recognizes is not known. No per-base quality is available; no much larger clone lies one base away. Spanning cysteine to phenylalanine, the CDR3 consists of 15 amino acids. The sequence is cut down to CDR3 DNA, 45 bases in frame from base 1. The germline V gene sets CDR1 to SQVTM and CDR2 to ANQGSEA. V ends up 4 bases short and J 4 bases short, with an unmatched junction base count of 11. The immunoSEQ Assay, a bias-controlled multiplex PCR, was used to amplify TCRbeta CDR3 regions from genomic DNA. Turning to the authors' computational methods: Within the assay, amplification of reference gene primers was used to estimate how many nucleated cells each sample contained. Sequence reads were collapsed and filtered to measure the absolute abundance of every unique TCRbeta CDR3 rearrangement. Productive Simpson clonality was computed per sample as the square root of Simpson's diversity index over productive rearrangements. TCRdb limited this immuneACCESS table to in-frame rearrangements with V and J called. A share of clones is missing; checked studies link under half to unresolved V genes, and the rest is unexplained. V, J and clone size reflect that table, while D and trimming were determined from the DNA. In all, the sample holds approximately 150,000 clones, and more than 60% of those were seen once. 16% of the sample goes to the ten largest clones.

The source of the sample is a study of blood T cell repertoires in COVID-19 (dated by TCRdb to the early 2020s). In the study overall: The collaborator samples originated in the United States, Italy and Spain and spanned the acute and convalescent phases of COVID-19. The material from the prospective study consisted of cDNA or gDNA derived from T cells, B-cell-depleted T cells, or PBMCs. Subjects who had been exposed to COVID-19, were actively infected with it, or had recovered from it provided the deeply sampled blood TCRbeta repertoires that made up the dataset. A freely available public database, intended as a resource for researchers studying the immune response to SARS-CoV-2, is where the repertoires were released. Samples were obtained from the ongoing ImmuneRACE study (first 160 participants) and from about 1,300 subjects provided by 6 global collaborators. The sample metadata nearly always contained a de-identified subject ID, COVID-19 status, age in years and sex. HLA class I and class II types, where available, came from metadata supplied by the sample provider rather than from assay-based typing.

General study outcomes and caveats: Clinical and demographic metadata were provided uncurated, with the amount varying by source and participant.

Collaborating institutions collected whole blood in K2EDTA tubes following their own protocols. For TCRbeta analysis, collaborators shipped samples as frozen whole blood, isolated PBMCs, or DNA extracted from either of those sample types. Input material: peripheral blood. The receptor was isolated from a man aged 45-65 years with acute or convalescent COVID-19. The chain is assembled from TRBV29-1 and TRBJ1-2; TRBD1 matches 8 bases in the middle. The CDR3 in this case is CSVALPGQGSYGYTF. The nucleotide sequence reads as follows: TGCAGCGTTGCTCTACCCGGACAGGGATCCTATGGCTACACCTTC.